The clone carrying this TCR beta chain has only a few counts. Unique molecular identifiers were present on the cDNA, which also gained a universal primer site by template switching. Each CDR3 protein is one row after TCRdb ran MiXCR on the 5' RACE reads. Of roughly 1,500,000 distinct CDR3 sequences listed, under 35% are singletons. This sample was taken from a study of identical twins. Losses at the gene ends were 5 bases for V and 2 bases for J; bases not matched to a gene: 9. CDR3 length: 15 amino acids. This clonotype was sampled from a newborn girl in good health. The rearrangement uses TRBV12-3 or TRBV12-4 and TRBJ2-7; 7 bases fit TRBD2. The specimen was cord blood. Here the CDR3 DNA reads TGTGCCAGCAGTCTCTCTGCTAGCGGCCCCTACGAGCAGTACTTC. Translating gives CASSLSASGPYEQYF.